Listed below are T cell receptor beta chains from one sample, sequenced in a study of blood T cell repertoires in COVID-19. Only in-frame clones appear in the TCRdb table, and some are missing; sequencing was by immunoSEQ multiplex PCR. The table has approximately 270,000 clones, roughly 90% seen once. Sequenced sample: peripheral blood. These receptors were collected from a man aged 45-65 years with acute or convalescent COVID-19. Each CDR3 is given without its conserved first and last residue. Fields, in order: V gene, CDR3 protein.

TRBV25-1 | ASSETGTGVDEQY
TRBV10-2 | ASSGQGNQPQH
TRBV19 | ASSAQEYSYEQY
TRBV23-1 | ASSHPDRSFSGNTIY
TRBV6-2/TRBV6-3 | ASSDRFRQPQH
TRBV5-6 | ASSPLKGQGAITYEQY
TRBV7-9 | ASSLLGQGKIGYGYT
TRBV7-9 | ASSSGAGLPGELF
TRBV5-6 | ASRPRQGDYGYT
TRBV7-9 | ASSSRTSGGNNEQF
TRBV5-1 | ASSQWQGNEKLF
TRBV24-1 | ATPGGITYGYT
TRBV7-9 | ASSWQTAYGYT
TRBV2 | ASRTGSSNQPQH
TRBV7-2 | ASSIEVLAGAYEQY
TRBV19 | ATADRGEQPQH
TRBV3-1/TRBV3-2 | ASSLDSSYEQY
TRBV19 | ASQQGAYTEAF
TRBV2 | ASSEGTGASTDTQY
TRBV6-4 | ASSDRLRGDEQF
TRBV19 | ASRDRGWEQY
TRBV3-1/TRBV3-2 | ASSRRNLFGIAQETQY
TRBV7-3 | ASSLPGQGNTGELF
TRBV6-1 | ASSEVRTGELF
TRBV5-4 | ASSLEQGAYEQY
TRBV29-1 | SVEEGALSTDTQY
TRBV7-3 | ASRKGTDTQY
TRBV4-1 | ASSQDSGTGNSPLH
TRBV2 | ASRREGDEQF
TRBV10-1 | ASSEVGRGEQY
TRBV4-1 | ASRRLAGGWETQY
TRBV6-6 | ASSDGQGGTDTQY
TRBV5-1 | ASSRDRETQY
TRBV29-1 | SVEAGAGQPQH
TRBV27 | ASSLMESGGRVGYT
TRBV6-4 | ASSPGTGKGSRNEKLF
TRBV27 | ASREQGRASIQY
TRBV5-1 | ASSSTTGTTVTDTQY
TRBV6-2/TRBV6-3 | ASSYALWEQY
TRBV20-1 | SANNEAF
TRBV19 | ASSTVGGTLSYEQY